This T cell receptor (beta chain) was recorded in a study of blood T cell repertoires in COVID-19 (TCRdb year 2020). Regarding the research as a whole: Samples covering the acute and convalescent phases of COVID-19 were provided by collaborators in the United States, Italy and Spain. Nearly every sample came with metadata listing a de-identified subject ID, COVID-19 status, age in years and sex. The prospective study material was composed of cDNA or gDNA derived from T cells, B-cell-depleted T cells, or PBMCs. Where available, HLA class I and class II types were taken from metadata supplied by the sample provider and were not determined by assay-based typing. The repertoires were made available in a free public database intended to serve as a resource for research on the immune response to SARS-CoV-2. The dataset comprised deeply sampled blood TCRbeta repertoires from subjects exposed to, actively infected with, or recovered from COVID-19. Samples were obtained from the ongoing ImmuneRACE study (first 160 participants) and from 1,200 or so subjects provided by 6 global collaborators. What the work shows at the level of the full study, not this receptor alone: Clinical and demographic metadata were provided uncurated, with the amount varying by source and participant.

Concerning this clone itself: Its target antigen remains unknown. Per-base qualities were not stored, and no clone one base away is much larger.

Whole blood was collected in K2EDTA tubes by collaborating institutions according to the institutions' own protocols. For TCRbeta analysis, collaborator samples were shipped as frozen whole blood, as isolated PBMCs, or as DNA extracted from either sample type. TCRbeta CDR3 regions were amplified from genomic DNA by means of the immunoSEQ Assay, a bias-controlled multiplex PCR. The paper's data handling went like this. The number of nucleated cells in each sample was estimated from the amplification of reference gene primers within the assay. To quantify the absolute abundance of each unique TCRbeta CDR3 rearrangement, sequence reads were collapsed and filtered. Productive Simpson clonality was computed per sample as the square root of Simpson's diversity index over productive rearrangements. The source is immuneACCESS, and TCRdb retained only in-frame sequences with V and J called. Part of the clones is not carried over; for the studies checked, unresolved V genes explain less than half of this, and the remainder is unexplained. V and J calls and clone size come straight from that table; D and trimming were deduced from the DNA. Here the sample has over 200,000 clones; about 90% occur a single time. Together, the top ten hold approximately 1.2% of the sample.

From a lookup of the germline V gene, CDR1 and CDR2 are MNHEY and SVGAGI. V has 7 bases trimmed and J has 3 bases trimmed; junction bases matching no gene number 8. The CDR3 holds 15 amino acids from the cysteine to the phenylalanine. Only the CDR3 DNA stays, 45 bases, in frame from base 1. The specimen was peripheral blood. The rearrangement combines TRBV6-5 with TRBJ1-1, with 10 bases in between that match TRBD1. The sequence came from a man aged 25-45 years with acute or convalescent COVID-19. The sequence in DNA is TGTGCCAGCATCCCGACAGGGGGCGCGCACACTGAAGCTTTCTTT. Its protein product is CASIPTGGAHTEAFF.